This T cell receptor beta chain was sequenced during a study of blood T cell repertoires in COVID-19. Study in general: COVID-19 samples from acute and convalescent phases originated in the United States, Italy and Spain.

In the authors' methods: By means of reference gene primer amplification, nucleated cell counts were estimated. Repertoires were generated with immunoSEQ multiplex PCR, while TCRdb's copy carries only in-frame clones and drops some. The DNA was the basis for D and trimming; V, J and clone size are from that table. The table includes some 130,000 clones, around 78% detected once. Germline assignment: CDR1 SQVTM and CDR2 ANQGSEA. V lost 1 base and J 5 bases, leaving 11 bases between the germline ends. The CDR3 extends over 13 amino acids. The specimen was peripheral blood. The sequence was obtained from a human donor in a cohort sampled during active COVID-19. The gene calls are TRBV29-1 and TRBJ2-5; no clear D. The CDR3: CSVEVAAWETQYF. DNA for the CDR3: TGCAGCGTTGAAGTGGCAGCGTGGGAGACCCAGTACTTC.